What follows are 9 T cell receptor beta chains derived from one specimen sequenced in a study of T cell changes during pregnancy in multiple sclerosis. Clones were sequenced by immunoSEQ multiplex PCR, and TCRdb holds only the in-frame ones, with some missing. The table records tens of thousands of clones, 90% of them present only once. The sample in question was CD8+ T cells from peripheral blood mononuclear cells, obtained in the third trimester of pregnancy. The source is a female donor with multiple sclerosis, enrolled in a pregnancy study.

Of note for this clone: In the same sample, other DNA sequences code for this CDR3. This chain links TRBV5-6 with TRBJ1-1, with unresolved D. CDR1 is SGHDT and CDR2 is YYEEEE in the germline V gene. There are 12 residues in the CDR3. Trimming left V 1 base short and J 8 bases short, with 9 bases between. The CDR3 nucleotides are TGTGCCAGCAGCTTGAGAGGGAGCGAAGCTTTCTTT. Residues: CASSLRGSEAFF.

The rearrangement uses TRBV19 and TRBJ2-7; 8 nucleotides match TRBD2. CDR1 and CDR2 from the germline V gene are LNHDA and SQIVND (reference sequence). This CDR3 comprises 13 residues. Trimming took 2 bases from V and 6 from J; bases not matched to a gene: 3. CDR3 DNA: TGTGCCAGTAGTATAACCGGGACTAGCGAGCAGTACTTC. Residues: CASSITGTSEQYF.

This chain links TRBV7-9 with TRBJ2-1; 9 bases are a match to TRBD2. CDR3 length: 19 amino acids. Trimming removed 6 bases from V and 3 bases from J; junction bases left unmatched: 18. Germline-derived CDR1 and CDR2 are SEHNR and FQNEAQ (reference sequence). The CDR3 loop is CASRASGTSPPGDYNEQFF. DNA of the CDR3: TGTGCCAGCAGAGCCTCCGGGACTAGCCCCCCAGGTGACTACAATGAGCAGTTCTTC. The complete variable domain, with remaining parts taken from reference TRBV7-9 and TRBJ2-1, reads DTGVSQNPRHKITKRGQNVTFRCDPISEHNRLYWYRQTLGQGPEFLTYFQNEAQLEKSRLLSDRFSAERPKGSFSTLEIQRTEQGDSAMYLCASRASGTSPPGDYNEQFFGPGTRLTVL.

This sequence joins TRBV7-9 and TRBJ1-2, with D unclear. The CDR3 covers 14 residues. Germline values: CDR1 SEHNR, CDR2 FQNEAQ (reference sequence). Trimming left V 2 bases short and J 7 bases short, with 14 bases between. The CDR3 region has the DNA TGTGCCAGCAGCTTATCTGGTGCGCCTGGTGGCTACACCTTC. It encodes CASSLSGAPGGYTF.

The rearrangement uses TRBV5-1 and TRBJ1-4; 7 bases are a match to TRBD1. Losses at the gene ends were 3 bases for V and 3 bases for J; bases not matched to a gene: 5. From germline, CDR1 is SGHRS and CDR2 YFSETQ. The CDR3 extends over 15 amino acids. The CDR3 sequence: CASSWQGQPNEKLFF. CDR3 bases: TGCGCCAGCAGCTGGCAGGGACAGCCTAATGAAAAACTGTTTTTT.

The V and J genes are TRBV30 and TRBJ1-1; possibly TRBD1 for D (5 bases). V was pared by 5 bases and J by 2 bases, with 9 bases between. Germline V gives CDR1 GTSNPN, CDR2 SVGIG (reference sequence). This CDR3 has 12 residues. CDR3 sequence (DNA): TGTGCCTGGGGGCAGGGTAACACTGAAGCTTTCTTT. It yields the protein CAWGQGNTEAFF.

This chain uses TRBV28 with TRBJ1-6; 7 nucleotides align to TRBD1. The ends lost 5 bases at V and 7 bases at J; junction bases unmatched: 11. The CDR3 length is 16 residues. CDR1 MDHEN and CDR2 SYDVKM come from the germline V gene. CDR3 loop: CASSKEGAAINSPLHF. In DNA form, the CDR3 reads TGTGCCAGCAGTAAAGAGGGGGCGGCCATAAATTCACCCCTCCACTTT. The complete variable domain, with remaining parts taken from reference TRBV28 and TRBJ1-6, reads DVKVTQSSRYLVKRTGEKVFLECVQDMDHENMFWYRQDPGLGLRLIYFSYDVKMKEKGDIPEGYSVSREKKERFSLILESASTNQTSMYLCASSKEGAAINSPLHFGNGTRLTVT.

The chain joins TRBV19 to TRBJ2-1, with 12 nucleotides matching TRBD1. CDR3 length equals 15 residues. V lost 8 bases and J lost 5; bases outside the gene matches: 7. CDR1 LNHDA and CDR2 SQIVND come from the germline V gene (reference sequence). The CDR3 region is CASRIGDRGHNEQFF. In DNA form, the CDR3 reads TGTGCCAGTCGGATTGGGGACAGGGGGCACAATGAGCAGTTCTTC.

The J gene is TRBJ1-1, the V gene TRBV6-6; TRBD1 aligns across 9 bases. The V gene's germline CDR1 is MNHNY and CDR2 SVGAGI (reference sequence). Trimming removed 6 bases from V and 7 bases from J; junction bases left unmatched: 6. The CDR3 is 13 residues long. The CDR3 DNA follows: TGTGCCAGCAGCTGGACAGGGGAGATTGAAGCTTTCTTT. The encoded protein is CASSWTGEIEAFF.